These 15 T cell receptor beta chains were sequenced from one sample in a study of OX40 agonist ivuxolimab in advanced cancers. Method: immunoSEQ multiplex PCR; TCRdb's copy keeps in-frame clones and lacks some. The sample shows tens of thousands of clones, 65% to 90% of them seen only once. The sequencing here drew on CD4+ or CD8+ T cells sorted from blood, taken in a trial of the OX40 agonist ivuxolimab. All receptors come from an adult with an advanced solid tumor such as melanoma, head and neck, liver or kidney cancer.

The chain recombines TRBV28 with TRBJ2-5; 12 positions match TRBD2. The CDR3 contains 14 residues. The V segment lost 6 bases and the J segment 5 bases; nucleotides outside the gene matches: 4. CDR1 is MDHEN, CDR2 SYDVKM, per germline. The CDR3: CASRLAGGGETQYF. As DNA, the CDR3 is TGTGCCAGCAGACTAGCGGGAGGTGGGGAGACCCAGTACTTC.

This clone is a singleton in its sample. The chain joins TRBV15 to TRBJ1-6; D not resolved. V dropped 5 bases and J dropped 7 bases, with 6 bases sitting between them. This CDR3 has 12 residues. Germline V gene lookup returns CDR1 LNHNV and CDR2 YYDKDF (reference sequence). The CDR3 loop is CATSGQNSPLHF. Here the CDR3 DNA reads TGTGCCACCAGCGGGCAAAATTCACCCCTCCACTTT.

The gene calls are TRBV27 and TRBJ2-1; D is ambiguous. V dropped 2 bases and J dropped 9 bases, with 8 bases sitting between them. CDR3 size: 12 residues. Germline V gene sequence: CDR1 MNHEY, CDR2 SMNVEV (reference sequence). The DNA for the CDR3 is TGTGCCAGCAGTTTAGTCGGAACTGAGCAGTTCTTC. It translates to CASSLVGTEQFF.

The CDR3 here is CASSLAASGPNTGELFF. Written as DNA, the CDR3 is TGTGCCAGCAGCTTAGCGGCTAGCGGACCGAACACCGGGGAGCTGTTTTTT. The gene calls are TRBV7-9 and TRBJ2-2; 7 bases are a match to TRBD2. CDR1 is SEHNR and CDR2 is FQNEAQ in the germline V gene (reference sequence). CDR3 length: 17 residues. The V gene end was trimmed by 0 bases and the J gene end by 0 bases; junction bases not matched to a gene: 4.

A single count supports this clone. The genes are TRBV11-2 and TRBJ2-5, with D perhaps TRBD1 (6 bases). V shed 3 bases and J shed 5 bases, with 16 bases lying between them. CDR3 length equals 15 residues. Germline assignment: CDR1 SGHAT and CDR2 FQNNGV. In nucleotides, the CDR3 is TGTGCCAGCAGCTTCTTTCAAGGGGGAGACGAGACCCAGTACTTC. Protein: CASSFFQGGDETQYF.

The chain links TRBV7-9 to TRBJ1-1, with D perhaps TRBD1 (6 bases). The CDR3 is 15 amino acids. V lost 0 bases and J lost 10, with 18 bases in between. CDR1 and CDR2 (germline): SEHNR, FQNEAQ (reference sequence). Written as DNA, the CDR3 is TGTGCCAGCAGCTTAGCGCGCCAGGGGACTAAGCTAGCTTTCTTT. This encodes CASSLARQGTKLAFF.

The rearrangement joins TRBV6-6 to TRBJ2-1; D uncertain. CDR3 length: 11 amino acids. Trimming took 2 bases from V and 10 from J, leaving 6 bases between them. In germline, CDR1 is MNHNY, CDR2 SVGAGI (reference sequence). CDR3 DNA sequence: TGTGCCAGCAGTTACCCGGCAGAGCAGTTCTTC. It codes for CASSYPAEQFF.

The chain combines TRBV4-3 with TRBJ2-2, with 10 bases matching TRBD2. CDR1 and CDR2 (germline): LGHNA, YSLEER. The CDR3 is made up of 17 amino acids. The V segment lost 2 bases and the J segment 7 bases; nucleotides outside the gene matches: 10. CDR3 protein: CASSQTWSGRALGELFF. The CDR3 DNA is TGCGCCAGCAGCCAAACCTGGAGCGGGAGGGCCCTCGGGGAGCTGTTTTTT.

The rearrangement links TRBV5-1 to TRBJ2-2; possible D gene TRBD2, 5 bases. The CDR3 sequence is 16 residues long. Per germline, CDR1 SGHRS and CDR2 YFSETQ. V shed 0 bases and J shed 4 bases, with 13 bases lying between them. The CDR3 sequence is CASSLAGLATTGELFF. CDR3 coding DNA: TGCGCCAGCAGCTTGGCGGGGTTGGCGACCACCGGGGAGCTGTTTTTT.

This chain links TRBV7-2 with TRBJ2-1; TRBD1 matches 8 bases. This CDR3 comprises 15 residues. Germline V gene data show CDR1 as SGHTA and CDR2 as FQGNSA. V gave up 4 bases and J gave up 0 bases; unmatched junction bases: 2. This CDR3 is CASSWTGSSYNEQFF. The CDR3, as DNA: TGTGCCAGCAGCTGGACAGGGAGCTCCTACAATGAGCAGTTCTTC.

The rearrangement joins TRBV28 to TRBJ1-2; 7 positions match TRBD1. The CDR3 covers 17 residues. V lost 3 bases and J lost 3; bases outside the gene matches: 13. Germline V CDR1 and CDR2: MDHEN, SYDVKM. The CDR3 spells CASSFPLYRGSYYGYTF. The DNA for the CDR3 is TGTGCCAGCAGTTTCCCTCTCTACAGGGGCAGCTACTATGGCTACACCTTC.

J is TRBJ1-5 and V is TRBV7-9; weak D call: TRBD1 (5 bases). With 8 bases removed from V and 0 bases from J, the gap between germline ends came to 17 bases. This CDR3 has 16 residues. The germline V gene encodes CDR1 SEHNR and CDR2 FQNEAQ (reference sequence). CDR3 in amino acids: CASAVGRDDSNQPQHF. In nucleotides, the CDR3 is TGTGCCAGCGCGGTGGGCAGGGACGATAGCAATCAGCCCCAGCATTTT.

This clone was seen once. CDR3 amino acids: CASSGTSGQDEQFF. The CDR3 DNA reads TGCGCCAGCAGCGGGACTAGCGGGCAGGATGAGCAGTTCTTC. This chain connects TRBV4-3 to TRBJ2-1, with 12 bases identical to TRBD2. CDR3 length: 14 amino acids. Trimming took 5 bases from V and 8 from J; bases not matched to a gene: 4. Germline values: CDR1 LGHNA, CDR2 YSLEER.

The chain recombines TRBV5-5 with TRBJ1-3; 9 positions agree with TRBD1. Germline CDR1 and CDR2: SGHKS and YYEKEE (reference sequence). The CDR3 is 14 residues long. V lost 4 bases, J lost 7 bases, and 6 bases stayed unmatched. The CDR3 loop reads CASSVRTGDNTIYF. CDR3 DNA: TGTGCCAGCAGCGTAAGGACAGGGGACAACACCATATATTTT.

The chain combines TRBV29-1 with TRBJ2-6; no clear D. Germline-derived CDR1 and CDR2 are SQVTM and ANQGSEA. Trimming took 2 bases from V and 2 from J, leaving 7 bases between them. The CDR3 is 14 residues long. CDR3 amino acids: CSVESLAGANVLTF. CDR3 DNA sequence: TGCAGCGTTGAAAGTCTCGCTGGGGCCAACGTCCTGACTTTC.